This T cell receptor beta chain stems from a study of blood T cell repertoires in COVID-19. The assay was immunoSEQ multiplex PCR, and TCRdb's table has in-frame clones only and misses some. The sample includes fewer than 200,000 clones, about four fifths of them seen just once. The CDR3 has 16 amino acids. Source material: peripheral blood. V is TRBV7-5 and J is TRBJ2-3; TRBD2, the table's D call, lacks a check against the DNA. TRBV7-5 corresponds to a pseudogene. The receptor was derived from a woman aged 60-70 years with COVID-19, enrolled during active disease. The CDR3 DNA reads TGTGCCAGAAGCTTACTTGGGCGGGGCCACACAGATACGCAGTATTTT. This sequence encodes CARSLLGRGHTDTQYF.